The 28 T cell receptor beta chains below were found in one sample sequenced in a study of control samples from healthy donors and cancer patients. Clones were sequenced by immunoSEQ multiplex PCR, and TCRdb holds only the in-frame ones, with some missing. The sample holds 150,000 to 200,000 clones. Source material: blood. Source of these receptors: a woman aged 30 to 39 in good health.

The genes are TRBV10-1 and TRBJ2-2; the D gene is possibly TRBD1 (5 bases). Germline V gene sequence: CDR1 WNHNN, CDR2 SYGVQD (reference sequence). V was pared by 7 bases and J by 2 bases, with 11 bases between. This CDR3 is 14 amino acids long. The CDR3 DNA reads TGCGCCAGCAAACAGGACATAAACACCGGGGAGCTGTTTTTT. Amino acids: CASKQDINTGELFF.

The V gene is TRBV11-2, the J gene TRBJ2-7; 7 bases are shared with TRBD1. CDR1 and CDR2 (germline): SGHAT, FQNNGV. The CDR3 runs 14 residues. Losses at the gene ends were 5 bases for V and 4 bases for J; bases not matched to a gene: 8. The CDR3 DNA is TGTGCCAGCAGCCTGCAGACAGGGATGTACGAGCAGTACTTC. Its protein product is CASSLQTGMYEQYF.

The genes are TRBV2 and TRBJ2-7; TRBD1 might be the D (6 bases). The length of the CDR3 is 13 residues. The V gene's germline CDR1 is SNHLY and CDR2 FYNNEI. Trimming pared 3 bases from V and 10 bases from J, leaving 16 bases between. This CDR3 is CASSEQQGESQYF. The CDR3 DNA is TGTGCCAGCAGTGAGCAACAGGGAGAAAGTCAGTACTTC. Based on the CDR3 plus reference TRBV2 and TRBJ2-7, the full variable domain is EPEVTQTPSHQVTQMGQEVILRCVPISNHLYFYWYRQILGQKVEFLVSFYNNEISEKSEIFDDQFSVERPDGSNFTLKIRSTKLEDSAMYFCASSEQQGESQYFGPGTRLTVT.

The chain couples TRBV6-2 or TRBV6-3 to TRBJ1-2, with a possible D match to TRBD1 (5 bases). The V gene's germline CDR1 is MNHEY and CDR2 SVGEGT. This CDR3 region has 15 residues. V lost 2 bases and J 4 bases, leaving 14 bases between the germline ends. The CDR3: CASSYRLHGGYGYTF. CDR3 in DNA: TGTGCCAGCAGTTACCGACTGCACGGGGGCTATGGCTACACCTTC.

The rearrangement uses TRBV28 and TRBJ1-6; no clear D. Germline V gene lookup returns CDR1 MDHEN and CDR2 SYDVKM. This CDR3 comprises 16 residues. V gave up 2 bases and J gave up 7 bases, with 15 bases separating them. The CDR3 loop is CASSLRRVPGNSPLHF. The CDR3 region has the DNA TGTGCCAGCAGTTTAAGGCGGGTGCCGGGGAATTCACCCCTCCACTTT.

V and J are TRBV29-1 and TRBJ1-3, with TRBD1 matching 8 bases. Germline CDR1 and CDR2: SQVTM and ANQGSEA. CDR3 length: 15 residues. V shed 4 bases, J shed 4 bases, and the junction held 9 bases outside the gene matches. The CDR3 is CSVVSGQALGNTIYF. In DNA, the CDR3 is TGCAGCGTTGTCTCGGGACAGGCCCTAGGAAACACCATATATTTT.

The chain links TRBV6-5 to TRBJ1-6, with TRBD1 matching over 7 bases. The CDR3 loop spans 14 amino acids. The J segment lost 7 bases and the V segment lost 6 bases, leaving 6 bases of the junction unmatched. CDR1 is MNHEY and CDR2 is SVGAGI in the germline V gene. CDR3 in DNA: TGTGCCAGCAGGTCGACAGGGAGAAATTCACCCCTCCACTTT. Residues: CASRSTGRNSPLHF.

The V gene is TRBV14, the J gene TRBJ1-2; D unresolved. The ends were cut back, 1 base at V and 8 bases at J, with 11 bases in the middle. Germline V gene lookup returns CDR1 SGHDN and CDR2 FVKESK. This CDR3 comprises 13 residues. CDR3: CASSQVLREGYTF. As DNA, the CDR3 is TGTGCCAGCAGCCAAGTTCTAAGGGAAGGCTACACCTTC.

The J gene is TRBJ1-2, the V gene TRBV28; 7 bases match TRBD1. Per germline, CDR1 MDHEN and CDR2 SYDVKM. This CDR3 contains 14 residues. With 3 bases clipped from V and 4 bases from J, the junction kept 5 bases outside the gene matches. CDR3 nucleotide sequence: TGTGCCAGCAGTTTCCCGGGACAGCTCTATGGCTACACCTTC. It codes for CASSFPGQLYGYTF.

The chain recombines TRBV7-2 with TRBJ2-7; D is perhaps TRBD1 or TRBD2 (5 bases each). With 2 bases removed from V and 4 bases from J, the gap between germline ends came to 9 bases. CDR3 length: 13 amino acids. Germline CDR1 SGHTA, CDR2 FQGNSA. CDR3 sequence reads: CASSLSGPYEQYF. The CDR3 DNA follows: TGTGCCAGCAGCTTATCGGGACCTTACGAGCAGTACTTC. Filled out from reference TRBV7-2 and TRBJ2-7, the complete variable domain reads GAGVSQSPSNKVTEKGKDVELRCDPISGHTALYWYRQSLGQGLEFLIYFQGNSAPDKSGLPSDRFSAERTGGSVSTLTIQRTQQEDSAVYLCASSLSGPYEQYFGPGTRLTVT.

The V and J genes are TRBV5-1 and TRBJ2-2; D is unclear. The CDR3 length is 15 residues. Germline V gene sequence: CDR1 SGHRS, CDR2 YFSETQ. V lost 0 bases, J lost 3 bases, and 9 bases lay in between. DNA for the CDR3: TGCGCCAGCAGCTTGGCCCGAAGAGACACCGGGGAGCTGTTTTTT. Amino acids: CASSLARRDTGELFF.

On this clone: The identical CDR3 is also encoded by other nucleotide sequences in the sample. This CDR3 is CASSYGGGNQPQHF. In DNA form, the CDR3 reads TGTGCCAGCAGTTACGGGGGTGGAAATCAGCCCCAGCATTTT. J is TRBJ1-5 and V is TRBV6-2 or TRBV6-3; weak D call: TRBD1 (5 bases). This CDR3 has 14 amino acids. The V gene's germline CDR1 is MNHEY and CDR2 SVGEGT. The germline V and J ends were trimmed by 2 bases and 4 bases, with 9 bases remaining between them.

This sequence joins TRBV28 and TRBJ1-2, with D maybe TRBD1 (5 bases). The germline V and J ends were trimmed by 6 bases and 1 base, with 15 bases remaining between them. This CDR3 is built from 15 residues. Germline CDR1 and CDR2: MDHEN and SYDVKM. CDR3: CASSQPGVYNYGYTF. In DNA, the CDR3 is TGTGCCAGCAGCCAACCGGGGGTTTATAACTATGGCTACACCTTC.

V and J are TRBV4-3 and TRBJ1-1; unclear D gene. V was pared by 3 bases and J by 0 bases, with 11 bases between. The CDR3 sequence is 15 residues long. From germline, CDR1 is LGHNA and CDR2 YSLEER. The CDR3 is CASSHRTDLNTEAFF. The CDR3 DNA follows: TGCGCCAGCAGCCACAGGACGGATTTGAACACTGAAGCTTTCTTT.

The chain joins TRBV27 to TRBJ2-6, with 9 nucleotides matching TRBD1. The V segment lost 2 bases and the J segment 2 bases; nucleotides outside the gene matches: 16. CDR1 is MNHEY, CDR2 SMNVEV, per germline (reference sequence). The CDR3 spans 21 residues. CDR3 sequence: CASSLRGMGWDRVPGANVLTF. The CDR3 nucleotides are TGTGCCAGCAGTTTAAGAGGAATGGGGTGGGACAGGGTGCCTGGGGCCAACGTCCTGACTTTC.

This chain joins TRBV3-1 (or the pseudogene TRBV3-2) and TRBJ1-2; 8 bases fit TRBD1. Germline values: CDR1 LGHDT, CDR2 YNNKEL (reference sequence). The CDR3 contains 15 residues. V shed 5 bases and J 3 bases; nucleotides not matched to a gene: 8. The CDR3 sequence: CASSFTGGRDYGYTF. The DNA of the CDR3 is TGTGCCAGCAGCTTCACAGGGGGGAGGGACTATGGCTACACCTTC.

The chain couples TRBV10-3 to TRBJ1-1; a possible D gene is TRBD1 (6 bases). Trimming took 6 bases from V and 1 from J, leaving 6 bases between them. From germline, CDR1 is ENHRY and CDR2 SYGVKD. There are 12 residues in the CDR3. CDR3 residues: CAIRGGNTEAFF. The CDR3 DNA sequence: TGTGCCATCAGAGGGGGGAACACTGAAGCTTTCTTT.

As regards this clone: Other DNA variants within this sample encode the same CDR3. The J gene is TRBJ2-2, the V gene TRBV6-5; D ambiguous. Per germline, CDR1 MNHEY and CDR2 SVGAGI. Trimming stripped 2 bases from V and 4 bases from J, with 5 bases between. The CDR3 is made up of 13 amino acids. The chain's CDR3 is CASSYGSTGELFF. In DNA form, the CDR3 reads TGTGCCAGCAGTTACGGCAGCACCGGGGAGCTGTTTTTT.

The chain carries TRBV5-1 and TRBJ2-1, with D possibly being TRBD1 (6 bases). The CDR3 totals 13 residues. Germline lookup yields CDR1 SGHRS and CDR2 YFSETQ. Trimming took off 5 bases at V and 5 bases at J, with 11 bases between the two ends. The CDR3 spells CASRQGNNNEQFF. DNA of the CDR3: TGCGCCAGCAGACAGGGTAATAACAATGAGCAGTTCTTC.

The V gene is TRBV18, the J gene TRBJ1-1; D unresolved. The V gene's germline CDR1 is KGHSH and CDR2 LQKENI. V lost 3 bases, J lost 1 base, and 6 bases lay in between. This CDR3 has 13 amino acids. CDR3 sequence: CASSPKGNTEAFF. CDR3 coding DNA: TGTGCCAGCTCACCGAAGGGGAACACTGAAGCTTTCTTT.

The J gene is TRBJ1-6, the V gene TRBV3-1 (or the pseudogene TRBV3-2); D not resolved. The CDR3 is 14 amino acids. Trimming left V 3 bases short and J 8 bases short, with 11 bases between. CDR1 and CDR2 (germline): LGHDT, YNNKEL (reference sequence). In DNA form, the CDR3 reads TGTGCCAGCAGCCAGGACCCCCCTCATTCACCCCTCCACTTT. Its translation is CASSQDPPHSPLHF.

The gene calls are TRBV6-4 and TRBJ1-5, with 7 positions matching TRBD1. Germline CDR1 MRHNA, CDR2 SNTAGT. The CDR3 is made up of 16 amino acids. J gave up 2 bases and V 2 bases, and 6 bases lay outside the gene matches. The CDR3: CASSDPRTGGNQPQHF. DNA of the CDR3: TGTGCCAGCAGTGACCCACGCACAGGGGGCAATCAGCCCCAGCATTTT.

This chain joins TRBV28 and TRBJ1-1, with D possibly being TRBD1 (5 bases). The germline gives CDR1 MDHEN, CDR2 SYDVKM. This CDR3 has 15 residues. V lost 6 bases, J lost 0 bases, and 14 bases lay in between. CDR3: CASSLTERVNTEAFF. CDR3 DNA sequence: TGTGCCAGCAGCCTGACAGAGAGGGTGAACACTGAAGCTTTCTTT.

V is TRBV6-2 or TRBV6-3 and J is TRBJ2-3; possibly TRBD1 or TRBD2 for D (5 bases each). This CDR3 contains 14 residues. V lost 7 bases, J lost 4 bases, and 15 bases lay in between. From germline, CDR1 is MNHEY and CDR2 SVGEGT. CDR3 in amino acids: CASTPGRGPDTQYF. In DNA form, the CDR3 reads TGTGCCAGCACCCCGGGACGAGGTCCAGATACGCAGTATTTT.

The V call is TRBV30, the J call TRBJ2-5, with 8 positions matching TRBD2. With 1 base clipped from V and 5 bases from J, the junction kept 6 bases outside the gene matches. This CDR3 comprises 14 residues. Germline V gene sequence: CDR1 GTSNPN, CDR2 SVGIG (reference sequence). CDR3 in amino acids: CAWSDGRGAETQYF. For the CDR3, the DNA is TGTGCCTGGAGTGACGGGCGGGGGGCCGAGACCCAGTACTTC.

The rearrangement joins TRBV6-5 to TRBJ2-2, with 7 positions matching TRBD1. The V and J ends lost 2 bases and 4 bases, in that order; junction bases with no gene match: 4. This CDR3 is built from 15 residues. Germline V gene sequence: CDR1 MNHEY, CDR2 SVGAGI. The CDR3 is CASSYPRQGTGELFF. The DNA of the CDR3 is TGTGCCAGCAGTTACCCAAGACAGGGCACCGGGGAGCTGTTTTTT.

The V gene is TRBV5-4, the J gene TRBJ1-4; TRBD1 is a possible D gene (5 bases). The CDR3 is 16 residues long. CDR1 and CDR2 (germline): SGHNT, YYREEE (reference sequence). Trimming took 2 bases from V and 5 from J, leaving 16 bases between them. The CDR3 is CASSLFTGRGNEKLFF. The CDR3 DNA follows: TGTGCCAGCAGCTTATTCACAGGACGGGGAAATGAAAAACTGTTTTTT.

The CDR3 reads CASSSGVGAGTGELFF. The CDR3 DNA reads as TGTGCCAGCAGCTCGGGCGTAGGGGCAGGAACCGGGGAGCTGTTTTTT. The chain recombines TRBV9 with TRBJ2-2; maybe TRBD1 (5 bases). The V gene lost 4 bases and the J gene lost 5 bases, with 18 bases spanning the gap. This CDR3 has 16 amino acids. Germline V lookup: CDR1 SGDLS, CDR2 YYNGEE.